Each of the 16 T cell receptor beta chains below was sequenced from the same sample in a study of human T cells and chemical hapten exposure. Time point: pre-sensitization, week 0. Treatment described: therapeutic diphenylcyclopropenone sensitization with weekly scalp DPC. TCRdb itself ran the RACE reads through MiXCR, one entry per CDR3 protein. The sample gives 99,000 or so distinct CDR3 sequences, about 10% of which show up once; 3.1% is in the top ten. Sequences were derived from whole blood, sampled in connection with sensitization to the hapten diphenylcyclopropenone (DPC). These receptors all come from an older woman with alopecia areata. Some clones in this sample may be carry-over from other donors' samples.

Many counts were recorded for this clonotype. The V gene is TRBV20-1, the J gene TRBJ1-2, with D unresolved. Germline CDR1 and CDR2: DFQATT and SNEGSKA (reference sequence). There are 11 residues in the CDR3. Deletions cut 7 bases from V and 6 bases from J, with 12 bases between. CDR3 coding DNA: TGCAGTGTGGAATTGGAGCATGGCTACACCTTC. This gives the protein CSVELEHGYTF.

This clonotype was observed many times. The chain employs TRBV27 and TRBJ2-3, with D perhaps being TRBD1 or TRBD2 (6 bases each). The germline V and J ends were trimmed by 2 bases and 5 bases, with 11 bases remaining between them. Germline V CDR1 and CDR2: MNHEY, SMNVEV (reference sequence). This CDR3 has 14 amino acids. The CDR3: CASSLTGGRDTQYF. CDR3 coding DNA: TGTGCCAGCAGTTTAACCGGGGGCCGAGATACGCAGTATTTT.

This clonotype was counted at least ten times. The CDR3: CASSRAGGEQYF. CDR3 bases: TGTGCCAGCAGCCGCGCAGGGGGCGAGCAGTACTTC. V usage is TRBV7-3 and J usage is TRBJ2-7; 7 nucleotides match TRBD1. Germline CDR1 reads SGHTA; CDR2 reads FQGTGA. This CDR3 is 12 amino acids long. Trimming removed 5 bases from V and 6 bases from J; junction bases left unmatched: 4.

This clonotype occurred many times. An end of the junction does not agree with germline; a read error may underlie this. This chain uses TRBV29-1 with TRBJ2-7; 7 positions match TRBD1. Germline V lookup: CDR1 SQVTM, CDR2 ANQGSEA. The CDR3 length is 12 residues. CDR3 bases: TGCAGCGTGGAAGCTACAGGGGACGAGCAGTACTTC. Its translation: CSVEATGDEQYF.

This clonotype was seen many times. This chain links TRBV11-2 with TRBJ2-1, with D perhaps given as TRBD1 or TRBD2 (5 bases each). The CDR3 is 15 amino acids. The germline V and J ends were trimmed by 5 bases and 1 base, with 12 bases remaining between them. Germline V gene data show CDR1 as SGHAT and CDR2 as FQNNGV. CDR3 sequence reads: CASSATGGSYNEQFF. The CDR3 bases are TGTGCCAGCAGCGCCACTGGGGGTTCCTACAATGAGCAGTTCTTC.

This clonotype was seen many times. This chain uses TRBV13 with TRBJ1-1; D may be TRBD1 (5 bases). The V gene lost 6 bases and the J gene lost 3 bases, with 20 bases spanning the gap. Germline assignment: CDR1 PRHDT and CDR2 FYEKMQ (reference sequence). The CDR3 is made up of 16 amino acids. The CDR3 loop reads CASSPGAGRVYTEAFF. In DNA form, the CDR3 reads TGTGCCAGCAGTCCCGGGGCAGGACGGGTGTACACTGAAGCTTTCTTT.

The chain combines TRBV29-1 with TRBJ1-1, with no clear D. The CDR3 totals 13 residues. Germline CDR1 SQVTM, CDR2 ANQGSEA. V was trimmed by 1 base and J by 0 bases, leaving 6 bases between them. The CDR3 spells CSVEVAMNTEAFF. The CDR3 DNA reads as TGCAGCGTTGAAGTGGCGATGAACACTGAAGCTTTCTTT.

A few counts support this clonotype. The chain joins TRBV19 to TRBJ2-3; a weak D match, TRBD2 (6 bases). The length of the CDR3 is 16 residues. In germline, CDR1 is LNHDA, CDR2 SQIVND (reference sequence). Trimming left V 5 bases short and J 4 bases short, with 19 bases between. Here the CDR3 reads CASSVLGGDGADTQYF. CDR3 DNA: TGTGCCAGTAGTGTTCTTGGAGGGGACGGGGCAGATACGCAGTATTTT.

V usage is TRBV6-4 and J usage is TRBJ1-1; D is unresolved. The V gene's germline CDR1 is MRHNA and CDR2 SNTAGT. V lost 2 bases and J 11 bases, leaving 3 bases between the germline ends. The CDR3 runs 9 residues. The CDR3 region is CASSDPAFF. The CDR3 DNA is TGTGCCAGCAGTGACCCCGCTTTCTTT.

Ten or more counts support this clonotype. V gene TRBV7-6 combines with J gene TRBJ1-2; D might be TRBD1 (5 bases). The germline CDR1 and CDR2 sequences are SGHVS and FNYEAQ. V was trimmed by 4 bases and J by 5 bases, leaving 17 bases between them. This CDR3 is 15 amino acids long. The CDR3 DNA sequence: TGTGCCAGCAGCTCCCACCCGACAGCGGTATATGGCTACACCTTC. Translation gives CASSSHPTAVYGYTF.

This clonotype came up many times. The chain links TRBV20-1 to TRBJ1-6; 10 bases are a match to TRBD1. Germline V gene lookup returns CDR1 DFQATT and CDR2 SNEGSKA (reference sequence). CDR3 length equals 18 residues. J was trimmed by 0 bases and V by 1 base; bases with no gene match: 6. The chain's CDR3 is CSARVPGQGISYNSPLHF. CDR3 sequence (DNA): TGCAGTGCTAGAGTCCCGGGACAGGGGATCTCCTATAATTCACCCCTCCACTTT.

CDR3 nucleotide sequence: TGTGCCAGCAGCTTAGTGCGGGAGAGCCGTTCCTACAATGAGCAGTTCTTC. Protein product: CASSLVRESRSYNEQFF. The V call is TRBV7-9, the J call TRBJ2-1, with 7 nucleotides matching TRBD2. J gave up 1 base and V 1 base, and 7 bases lay outside the gene matches. Germline loops: CDR1 SEHNR, CDR2 FQNEAQ (reference sequence). The CDR3 is made up of 17 amino acids.

This clonotype was found many times. The genes are TRBV12-3 or TRBV12-4 and TRBJ2-5; D remains unclear. V was shortened by 6 bases and J by 2 bases, with 10 bases between the two germline ends. The CDR3 sequence is 13 residues long. In DNA, the CDR3 is TGTGCCAGCAGCTTCGACACACAAGAGACCCAGTACTTC. Its translation: CASSFDTQETQYF.

The rearrangement uses TRBV11-2 and TRBJ2-2, with 9 bases fitting TRBD1. The J segment lost 6 bases and the V segment lost 5 bases, leaving 16 bases of the junction unmatched. The germline gives CDR1 SGHAT, CDR2 FQNNGV. The CDR3 contains 18 residues. The CDR3 nucleotides read TGTGCCAGCAGCCGGGACCCCGGGACAGGGTTGGAGGCCGGGGAGCTGTTTTTT. As protein: CASSRDPGTGLEAGELFF.

On this clonotype: A clone one base away is much larger, so this may be a read error. The chain employs TRBV6-5 and TRBJ1-4; perhaps TRBD1 as D (5 bases). V was trimmed by 3 bases and J by 7 bases, leaving 15 bases between them. CDR3 length: 15 residues. Germline V gives CDR1 MNHEY, CDR2 SVGAGI. The CDR3: CASSYSRGSSEKLFF. In nucleotides, the CDR3 is TGTGCCAGCAGTTATTCGAGGGGATCTAGTGAAAAACTGTTTTTT.

The V call is TRBV7-3, the J call TRBJ2-6; D is tentatively TRBD1 or TRBD2 (5 bases each). The V gene's germline CDR1 is SGHTA and CDR2 FQGTGA. Trimming took off 2 bases at V and 2 bases at J, with 16 bases between the two ends. CDR3 length equals 18 residues. The CDR3 DNA reads as TGTGCCAGCAGCTTAGTAGGGGAACCCGGGACTGGGGCCAACGTCCTGACTTTC. Protein product: CASSLVGEPGTGANVLTF.